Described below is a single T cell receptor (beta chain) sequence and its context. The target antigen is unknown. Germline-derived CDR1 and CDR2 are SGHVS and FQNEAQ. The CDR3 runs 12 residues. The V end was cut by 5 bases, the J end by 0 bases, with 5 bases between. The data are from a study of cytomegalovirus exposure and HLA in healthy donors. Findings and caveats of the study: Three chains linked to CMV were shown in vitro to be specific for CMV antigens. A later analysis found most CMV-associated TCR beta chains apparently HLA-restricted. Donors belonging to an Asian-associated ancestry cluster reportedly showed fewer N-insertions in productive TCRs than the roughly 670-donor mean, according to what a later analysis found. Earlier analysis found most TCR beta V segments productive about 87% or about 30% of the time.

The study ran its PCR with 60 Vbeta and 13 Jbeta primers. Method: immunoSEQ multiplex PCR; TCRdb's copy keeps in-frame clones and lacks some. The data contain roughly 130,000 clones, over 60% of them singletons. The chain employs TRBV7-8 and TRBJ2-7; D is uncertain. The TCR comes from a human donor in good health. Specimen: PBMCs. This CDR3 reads CASSPYSYEQYF. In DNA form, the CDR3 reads TGTGCCAGCAGCCCTTACTCCTACGAGCAGTACTTC.